The clone carrying this TCR beta chain occurred many times. The record originates from a study of molecular identifiers for immune sequencing clone quantification. From roughly 20,000 to 1,000,000 sorted cells, naive CD8 libraries were generated with 10%, 30% or 50% RNA. The V end lost 7 bases, the J end lost 6 bases, and 19 bases lay between the germline ends. This CDR3 spans 13 amino acids. CDR1 SQVTM and CDR2 ANQGSEA come from the germline V gene. In TCRdb, the PCR reads were re-called with MiXCR into one record per CDR3 protein. The sample holds roughly 71,000 distinct CDR3 sequences, less than 20% seen once.

The chain couples TRBV29-1 to TRBJ2-7, with a weak D call TRBD1 (6 bases). The source of this sequence is a human donor in good health. Some libraries in this study had Jurkat cell RNA spiked in. Sequencing was done on a sample of naive CD8+ T cells from blood, with Jurkat cell RNA spiked in. Sample subset: FACS-sorted CD8+CD4-CCR7+CD45RA+ naive T cells. DNA of the CDR3: TGCAGCGCCCTGTATGGGGCAGGGGCCGAGCAGTACTTC. Protein product: CSALYGAGAEQYF.